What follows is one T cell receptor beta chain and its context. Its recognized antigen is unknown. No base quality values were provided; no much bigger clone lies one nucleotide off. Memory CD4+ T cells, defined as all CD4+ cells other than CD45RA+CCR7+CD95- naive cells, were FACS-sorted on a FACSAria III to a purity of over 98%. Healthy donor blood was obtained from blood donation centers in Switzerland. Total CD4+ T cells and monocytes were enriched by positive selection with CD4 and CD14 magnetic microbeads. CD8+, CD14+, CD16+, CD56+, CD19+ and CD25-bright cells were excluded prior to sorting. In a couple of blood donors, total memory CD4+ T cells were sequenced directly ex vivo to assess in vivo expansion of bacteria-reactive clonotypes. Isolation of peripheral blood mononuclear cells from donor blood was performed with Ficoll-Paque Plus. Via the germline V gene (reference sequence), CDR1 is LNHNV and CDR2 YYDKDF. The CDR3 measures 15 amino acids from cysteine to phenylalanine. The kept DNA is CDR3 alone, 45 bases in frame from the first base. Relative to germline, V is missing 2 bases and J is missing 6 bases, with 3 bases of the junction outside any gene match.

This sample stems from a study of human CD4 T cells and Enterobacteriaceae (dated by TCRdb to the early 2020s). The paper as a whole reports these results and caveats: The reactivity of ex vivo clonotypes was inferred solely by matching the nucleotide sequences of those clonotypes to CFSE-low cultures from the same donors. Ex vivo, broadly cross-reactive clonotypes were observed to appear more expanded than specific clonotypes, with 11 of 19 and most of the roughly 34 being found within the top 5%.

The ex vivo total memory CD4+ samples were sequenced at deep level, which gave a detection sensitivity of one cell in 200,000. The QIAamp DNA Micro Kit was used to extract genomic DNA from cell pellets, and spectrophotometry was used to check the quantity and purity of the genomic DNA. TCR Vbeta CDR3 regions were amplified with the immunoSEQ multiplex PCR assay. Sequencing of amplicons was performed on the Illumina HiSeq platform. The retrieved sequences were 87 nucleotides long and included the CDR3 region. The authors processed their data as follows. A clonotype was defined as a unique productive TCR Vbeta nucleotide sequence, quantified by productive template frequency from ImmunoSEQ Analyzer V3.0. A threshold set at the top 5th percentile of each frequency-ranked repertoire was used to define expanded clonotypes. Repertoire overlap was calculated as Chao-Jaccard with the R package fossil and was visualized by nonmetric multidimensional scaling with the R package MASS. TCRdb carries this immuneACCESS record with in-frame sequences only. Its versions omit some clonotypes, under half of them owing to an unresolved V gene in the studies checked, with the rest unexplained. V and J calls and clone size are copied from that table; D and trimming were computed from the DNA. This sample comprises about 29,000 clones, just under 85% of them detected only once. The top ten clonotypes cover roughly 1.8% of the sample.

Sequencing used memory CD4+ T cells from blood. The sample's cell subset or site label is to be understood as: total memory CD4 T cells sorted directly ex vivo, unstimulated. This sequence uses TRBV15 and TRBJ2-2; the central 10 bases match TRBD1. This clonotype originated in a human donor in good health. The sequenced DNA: TGTGCCACCAGCAGAAAGACAGGGGGCCCCGGGGAGCTGTTTTTT. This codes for CATSRKTGGPGELFF.